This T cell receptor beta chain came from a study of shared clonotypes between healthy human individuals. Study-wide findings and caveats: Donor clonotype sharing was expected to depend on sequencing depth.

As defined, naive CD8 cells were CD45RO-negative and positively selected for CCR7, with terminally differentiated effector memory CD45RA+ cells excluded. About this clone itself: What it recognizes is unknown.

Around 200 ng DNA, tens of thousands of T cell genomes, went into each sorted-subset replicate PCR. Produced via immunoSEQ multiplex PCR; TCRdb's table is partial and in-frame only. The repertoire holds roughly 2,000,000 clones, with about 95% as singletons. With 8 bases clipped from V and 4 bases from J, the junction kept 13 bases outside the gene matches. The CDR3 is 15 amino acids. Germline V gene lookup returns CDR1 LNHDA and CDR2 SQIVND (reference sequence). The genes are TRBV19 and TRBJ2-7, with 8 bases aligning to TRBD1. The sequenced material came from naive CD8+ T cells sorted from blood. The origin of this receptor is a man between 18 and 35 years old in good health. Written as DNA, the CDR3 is TGTGCCAGTGCTACGACGACAGGGGCGATTTACGAGCAGTACTTC. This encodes CASATTTGAIYEQYF.